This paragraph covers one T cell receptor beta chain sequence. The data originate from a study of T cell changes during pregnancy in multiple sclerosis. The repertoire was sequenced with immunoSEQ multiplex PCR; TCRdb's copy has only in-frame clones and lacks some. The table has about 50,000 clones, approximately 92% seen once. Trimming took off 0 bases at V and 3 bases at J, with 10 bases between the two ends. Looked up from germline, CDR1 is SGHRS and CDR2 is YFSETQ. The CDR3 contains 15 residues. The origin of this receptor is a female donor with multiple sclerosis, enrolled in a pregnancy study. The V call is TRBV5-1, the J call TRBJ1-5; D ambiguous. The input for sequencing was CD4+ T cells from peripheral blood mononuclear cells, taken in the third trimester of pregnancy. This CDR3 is CASSLGLPDNQPQHF. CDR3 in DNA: TGCGCCAGCAGCTTGGGACTACCCGACAATCAGCCCCAGCATTTT.